This is a list of T cell receptor beta chains from one sample in a study of T cell changes during pregnancy in multiple sclerosis. Produced via immunoSEQ multiplex PCR; TCRdb's table is partial and in-frame only. The table shows about 120,000 clones, with 90% to 95% occurring only once. The sample in question was peripheral blood, obtained before pregnancy. All receptors derive from a female donor with multiple sclerosis, enrolled in a pregnancy study. Both conserved end residues are part of each CDR3. A D gene is named only where the DNA matches it firmly. Size values are once, few and many counts, or a class for expanded clones, and some rows have none.

d_call clone_size j_call v_call cdr3_aa
- - TRBJ1-2 TRBV5-1 CASSGGPEVGGYTF
- - TRBJ2-1 TRBV9 CASSESEASYNEQFF
- - TRBJ2-7 TRBV5-4 CASSLQRGQSFYEQYF
TRBD1 - TRBJ2-7 TRBV2 CASRRDSLTYEQYF
- once TRBJ2-2 TRBV7-3 CASSLVAGGELFF
- - TRBJ2-1 TRBV19 CASNSVGFHNEQFF
TRBD1 few TRBJ2-4 TRBV5-4 CASSTGQARTKNIQYF
- once TRBJ1-4 TRBV4-2 CASSQDVGVSVLNEKLFF
TRBD2 - TRBJ2-1 TRBV9 CASSAPTSGNIYNEQFF
- - TRBJ1-1 TRBV6-1 CASSLSSDTEAFF
TRBD2 - TRBJ2-3 TRBV6-4 CASSADGRSTDTQYF
TRBD2 - TRBJ2-3 TRBV19 CASNLAGGTDTQYF
- - TRBJ2-1 TRBV5-6 CASSWGGTGNEQFF
- - TRBJ2-5 TRBV7-8 CASSLGGLLQETQYF
- - TRBJ1-1 TRBV19 CAGLHVTEAFF
TRBD2 - TRBJ2-1 TRBV7-9 CASSLASGRLSSYNEQFF
- few TRBJ1-5 TRBV9 CASSVGPSNQPQHF
TRBD2 - TRBJ2-7 TRBV7-2 CASSHEIRAGGPEQYF
- - TRBJ2-5 TRBV7-7 CASSQYFTGQDVGETQYF
TRBD1 - TRBJ2-1 TRBV9 CASSGHQGDNEQFF
- - TRBJ1-3 TRBV15 CATSRDLGSSGNTIYF
- - TRBJ2-1 TRBV28 CASSSRYNEQFF
TRBD1 - TRBJ2-1 TRBV7-2 CASRTGDQGAYNEQFF
TRBD2 - TRBJ2-1 TRBV30 CAWSRGTRMINEQFF
TRBD2 - TRBJ2-7 TRBV5-1 CASSLGSASGFSYEQYF
TRBD1 once TRBJ1-4 TRBV5-5 CASSSGQGAEKLFF
TRBD1 - TRBJ1-2 TRBV30 CAWSVLGQAVGGYTF
TRBD1 - TRBJ2-1 TRBV18 CASSPSGQYNEQFF
TRBD1 - TRBJ1-1 TRBV6-5 CASSFWQGAGDTEAFF
- - TRBJ1-1 TRBV7-2 CASSLVGRWNTEAFF
TRBD1 - TRBJ1-1 TRBV4-2 CASSQEIGGRANQNTEAFF
- - TRBJ1-6 TRBV6-6 CASSYQGTGNSPLHF
TRBD2 - TRBJ2-3 TRBV12-5 CASGLAGVAHTDTQYF
TRBD1 - TRBJ1-1 TRBV13 CASSQTGTNTEAFF
- - TRBJ2-4 TRBV11-1 CASSLTGKNIQYF
- - TRBJ1-2 TRBV11-1 CASSPTRGYRDGYTF
- - TRBJ1-2 TRBV29-1 CSVNRVSYGYTF
- - TRBJ1-1 TRBV7-9 CASSLPTGQNTEAFF
- - TRBJ1-1 TRBV19 CATSTGQDTEAFF
TRBD2 - TRBJ2-1 TRBV19 CASSIDLAGVNEQFF